The 21 T cell receptor beta chains in this list originate from one sample, sequenced in a study of CD8 T cells in Susac syndrome. cDNA came from about 0.5 to 1 ug RNA primed by random hexamers. TCRdb processed the immunoSEQ multiplex PCR reads anew with MiXCR; each CDR3 protein has one entry. The sample consists of roughly 140,000 distinct CDR3 sequences, 95% of them appearing once. The source material was CD4+ T cells from PBMCs. The receptors here all came from a human donor with Susac syndrome.

The chain employs TRBV29-1 and TRBJ1-2, with unresolved D. Germline V CDR1 and CDR2: SQVTM, ANQGSEA. V lost 3 bases to trimming and J lost 5 bases, with 13 bases between them. The CDR3 is made up of 13 amino acids. For the CDR3, the DNA is TGCAGCGTTGAGTTGAAGGGCTGGTATGGCTACACCTTC. Its translation: CSVELKGWYGYTF.

V is TRBV18 and J is TRBJ2-6; no reliable D call. This CDR3 spans 17 amino acids. Trimming took off 6 bases at V and 0 bases at J, with 15 bases between the two ends. The germline V gene has CDR1 KGHSH and CDR2 LQKENI. The CDR3 spells CASSPVPITSGANVLTF. Here the CDR3 DNA reads TGTGCCAGCTCCCCGGTGCCGATCACCTCTGGGGCCAACGTCCTGACTTTC.

The chain carries TRBV20-1 and TRBJ2-5; 14 bases line up with TRBD2. Losses at the gene ends were 3 bases for V and 5 bases for J; bases not matched to a gene: 8. The CDR3 loop spans 16 amino acids. The V gene's germline CDR1 is DFQATT and CDR2 SNEGSKA (reference sequence). CDR3: CSASTTSGRATETQYF. As DNA, the CDR3 is TGCAGTGCTAGTACGACTAGCGGGAGGGCCACGGAGACCCAGTACTTC.

The chain carries TRBV28 and TRBJ1-2; TRBD1 agrees at 7 bases. The CDR3 has 15 residues. Per germline, CDR1 MDHEN and CDR2 SYDVKM. The V segment lost 6 bases and the J segment 5 bases; nucleotides outside the gene matches: 12. The CDR3 loop reads CASRKGQVSGYGYTF. The CDR3 nucleotides are TGTGCCAGCAGGAAAGGACAGGTTTCGGGATATGGCTACACCTTC.

The chain employs TRBV27 and TRBJ2-7; TRBD1 might be the D (6 bases). The germline V and J ends were trimmed by 3 bases and 2 bases, with 14 bases remaining between them. Germline V CDR1 and CDR2: MNHEY, SMNVEV (reference sequence). The CDR3 extends over 15 amino acids. As DNA, the CDR3 is TGTGCCAGCAGTTTGGGTTCGAGGGGGACCTACGAGCAGTACTTC. It specifies CASSLGSRGTYEQYF.

The rearrangement uses TRBV7-3 and TRBJ2-3; TRBD2 agrees at 11 bases. Germline V CDR1 and CDR2: SGHTA, FQGTGA. This CDR3 is 18 amino acids long. Losses at the gene ends were 2 bases for V and 2 bases for J; bases not matched to a gene: 9. The CDR3 DNA is TGTGCCAGCAGCTTACCCGCTAGCGGGGGGATTAACACAGATACGCAGTATTTT. This encodes CASSLPASGGINTDTQYF.

The rearrangement joins TRBV7-9 to TRBJ2-4, with D possibly matching TRBD2 (5 bases). The germline V gene has CDR1 SEHNR and CDR2 FQNEAQ (reference sequence). This CDR3 is 16 amino acids long. V dropped 6 bases and J dropped 0 bases, with 15 bases sitting between them. Here the CDR3 reads CASRGTGSLAKNIQYF. The CDR3 bases are TGTGCCAGCAGGGGAACGGGAAGCCTAGCCAAAAACATTCAGTACTTC.

This sequence joins TRBV29-1 and TRBJ2-3; perhaps TRBD2 as D (5 bases). This CDR3 comprises 13 residues. V was clipped by 4 bases and J by 2 bases, with 10 bases between them. Germline V gene sequence: CDR1 SQVTM, CDR2 ANQGSEA. As DNA, the CDR3 is TGCAGCGTTGTGGGAGTACACACAGATACGCAGTATTTT. This codes for CSVVGVHTDTQYF.

This clonotype is a singleton in its sample. The chain carries TRBV29-1 and TRBJ2-1; D perhaps matches TRBD1 (5 bases). Germline CDR1 is SQVTM and CDR2 is ANQGSEA. V dropped 7 bases and J dropped 5 bases, with 12 bases sitting between them. The CDR3 contains 12 residues. Written as DNA, the CDR3 is TGCAGCGCCGACAGAAATAACAATGAGCAGTTCTTC. This codes for CSADRNNNEQFF.

The chain uses TRBV28 and TRBJ1-2, with D possibly matching TRBD1 (6 bases). This CDR3 has 15 amino acids. Germline V gene sequence: CDR1 MDHEN, CDR2 SYDVKM. Trimming took 7 bases from V and 7 from J, leaving 22 bases between them. The CDR3 nucleotides are TGTGCCAGCACCTCGGGGGCCGGCCTGCTTTTTGGCTACACCTTC. Translating gives CASTSGAGLLFGYTF.

The rearrangement uses TRBV7-9 and TRBJ2-5; 7 bases line up with TRBD1. Germline V gives CDR1 SEHNR, CDR2 FQNEAQ (reference sequence). The CDR3 covers 15 residues. V lost 1 base, J lost 1 base, and 3 bases stayed unmatched. For the CDR3, the DNA is TGTGCCAGCAGCTTAGACAGGGGAATCCAAGAGACCCAGTACTTC. This gives the protein CASSLDRGIQETQYF.

V usage is TRBV15 and J usage is TRBJ1-1; 9 bases are shared with TRBD1. This CDR3 has 16 amino acids. The germline gives CDR1 LNHNV, CDR2 YYDKDF (reference sequence). J was trimmed by 4 bases and V by 1 base; bases with no gene match: 7. The CDR3 DNA reads TGTGCCACCAGCAGAGGGGTAGGACAGGGGTCCACTGAAGCTTTCTTT. As protein: CATSRGVGQGSTEAFF.

The chain links TRBV12-5 to TRBJ1-6, with TRBD1 as a possible D gene (5 bases). The CDR3 totals 14 residues. Germline CDR1 is LGHNT and CDR2 is FRNRAP. V was trimmed by 1 base and J by 5 bases, leaving 6 bases between them. CDR3 sequence reads: CASGLGQNNSPLHF. The CDR3 coding sequence is TGTGCTAGTGGTTTGGGACAGAATAATTCACCCCTCCACTTT.

The V gene is TRBV5-1, the J gene TRBJ1-5; maybe TRBD1 (6 bases). CDR1 is SGHRS, CDR2 YFSETQ, per germline. This CDR3 region has 15 residues. V was shortened by 4 bases and J by 8 bases, with 19 bases between the two germline ends. In nucleotides, the CDR3 is TGCGCCAGCAGCCGGCGGGGGGGGGCGGATGAGCCCCAGCATTTT. Amino acid sequence: CASSRRGGADEPQHF.

This chain joins TRBV9 and TRBJ1-4; 7 bases are a match to TRBD1. The V segment lost 4 bases and the J segment 3 bases; nucleotides outside the gene matches: 6. CDR1 is SGDLS and CDR2 is YYNGEE in the germline V gene. The CDR3 spans 15 residues. The CDR3 is CASSRRQGSNEKLFF. DNA for the CDR3: TGTGCCAGCAGCAGGCGACAGGGTTCTAATGAAAAACTGTTTTTT.

The chain has TRBV18 and TRBJ1-1; 8 positions match TRBD1. This CDR3 is built from 15 residues. J gave up 1 base and V 4 bases, and 5 bases lay outside the gene matches. CDR1 KGHSH and CDR2 LQKENI come from the germline V gene. The CDR3 here is CASSLQGAGNTEAFF. CDR3 in DNA: TGTGCCAGCTCACTGCAGGGGGCGGGGAACACTGAAGCTTTCTTT. The variable domain in full, with the rest retrieved from reference TRBV18 and TRBJ1-1, is NAGVMQNPRHLVRRRGQEARLRCSPMKGHSHVYWYRQLPEEGLKFMVYLQKENIIDESGMPKERFSAEFPKEGPSILRIQQVVRGDSAAYFCASSLQGAGNTEAFFGQGTRLTVV.

This clonotype came up once. The chain combines TRBV25-1 with TRBJ1-3; 10 nucleotides align to TRBD1. V gave up 7 bases and J gave up 3 bases; unmatched junction bases: 9. In germline, CDR1 is MGHDK, CDR2 SYGVNS. The CDR3 sequence is 16 residues long. CDR3 in DNA: TGTGCCAGCAAGCCGGGACAGGGGATCAGTGGAAACACCATATATTTT. Translated: CASKPGQGISGNTIYF.

This chain joins TRBV15 and TRBJ2-3; 7 bases align to TRBD2. Trimming at V came to 5 bases and at J to 2 bases, leaving 10 bases not matched to a gene. Germline loops: CDR1 LNHNV, CDR2 YYDKDF (reference sequence). The CDR3 sequence is 16 residues long. CDR3 DNA: TGTGCCACCAGCGGGGAACGGGGGGACTACACAGATACGCAGTATTTT. Protein product: CATSGERGDYTDTQYF.

The chain links TRBV1 to TRBJ1-2; the table's D call of TRBD1 was not tested on the DNA. TRBV1 is annotated as a pseudogene. There are 16 residues in the CDR3. The CDR3 coding sequence is TGCACCAGCAGCCAAGACCAGAGGGGGCGCGAGAATGGCTACACCTTC. Translating gives CTSSQDQRGRENGYTF.

The chain joins TRBV20-1 to TRBJ1-5, with D hard to call. Trimming took off 7 bases at V and 0 bases at J, with 16 bases between the two ends. Germline CDR1 reads DFQATT; CDR2 reads SNEGSKA (reference sequence). This CDR3 contains 15 residues. CDR3 region: CSVADPANSNQPQHF. Written as DNA, the CDR3 is TGCAGTGTCGCGGACCCGGCGAATAGCAATCAGCCCCAGCATTTT.

This clonotype is a singleton in its sample. The V gene is TRBV29-1, the J gene TRBJ2-5; 7 bases are shared with TRBD2. The CDR3 runs to 13 residues. With 7 bases clipped from V and 2 bases from J, the junction kept 7 bases outside the gene matches. Germline V lookup: CDR1 SQVTM, CDR2 ANQGSEA. This CDR3 reads CSGGTTNQETQYF. CDR3 coding DNA: TGCAGCGGCGGGACTACCAATCAAGAGACCCAGTACTTC.